The entry that follows covers one T cell receptor (beta chain) sequence. For every sample, eight separate reactions were used to make cDNA. TCRdb re-called the 5' RACE reads and gives one entry per CDR3 protein, without DNA. Listed are approximately 150,000 distinct CDR3 sequences; less than 3% falls within the top ten. The sample comes from a study of monozygotic twins with inflammatory bowel disease. This CDR3 is built from 16 residues. The germline CDR1 and CDR2 sequences are SGHTA and FQGNSA. This sequence was found in a human donor with ulcerative colitis or Crohn's disease, or a healthy co-twin of an affected twin (not recorded which). The sequencing input was blood. The chain recombines TRBV7-2 with TRBJ2-5; TCRdb reports TRBD1, a call that lacks DNA to check it against. CDR3: CASSSSGGASQETQYF.